These T cell receptor beta chains were read from a single sample in a study of control samples from healthy donors and cancer patients. This table comes from immunoSEQ multiplex PCR, and its TCRdb copy is limited to in-frame clones, with some not included. The profile shows about 120,000 clones, 88% of them singletons. Sequencing used blood. These receptors came from a woman in her 70s in good health. Both conserved end residues are part of each CDR3. D genes are given only for firm matches. Where a row states a size, it is once, few, many or the class of an expanded clone; other rows omit it.

clone_size	d_call	j_call	v_call	cdr3_nt	cdr3_aa
.	TRBD2	TRBJ2-7	TRBV18	TGTGCCAGCTCACGCGGGATAGCGGGGGGCAACGAGCAGTACTTC	CASSRGIAGGNEQYF
.	TRBD2	TRBJ2-1	TRBV7-8	TGTGCCAGCAGCTCAACACTAGCGGGGGGGTACAATGAGCAGTTCTTC	CASSSTLAGGYNEQFF
.	TRBD1	TRBJ1-5	TRBV7-2	TGTGCCAGCAGCTTACGGACAGGGGCCCCCAATCAGCCCCAGCATTTT	CASSLRTGAPNQPQHF
.	.	TRBJ1-2	TRBV29-1	TGCAGCGGGGGGGCTAAGGGGTATGGCTACACCTTC	CSGGAKGYGYTF
.	.	TRBJ2-5	TRBV10-1	TGCGCCAGCAGTGAGTCGAGGAATAGCGGTGAGACCCAGTACTTC	CASSESRNSGETQYF
.	TRBD2	TRBJ2-1	TRBV11-2	TGTGCCAGCAGCCACGACGGGACTAGCGGGGTACTCTCCTACAATGAGCAGTTCTTC	CASSHDGTSGVLSYNEQFF
.	.	TRBJ1-6	TRBV11-3	TGTGCCAGCAGCGCCGGGACAAATGGTTCACCCCTCCACTTT	CASSAGTNGSPLHF
.	.	TRBJ1-5	TRBV6-2/TRBV6-3	TGTGCCAGCCGCCACAGGGAAGGCAATCAGCCCCAGCATTTT	CASRHREGNQPQHF
.	TRBD1	TRBJ2-5	TRBV2	TGTGCCAGCAGTGGGACAGGGGGGTCCCAGTACTTC	CASSGTGGSQYF
.	TRBD1	TRBJ2-7	TRBV11-2	TGTGCCAGCAGGTTAGGCCCGGGACAGCCCTACGAGCAGTACTTC	CASRLGPGQPYEQYF
.	.	TRBJ2-5	TRBV5-1	TGCGCCAGCAGCTTGGCAAACAGGGCAACGGAGACCCAGTACTTC	CASSLANRATETQYF
.	.	TRBJ2-7	TRBV4-3	TGCGCCAGCAGCCAAGGATGGCAGGGCCCTTACGAGCAGTACTTC	CASSQGWQGPYEQYF
.	TRBD1	TRBJ1-1	TRBV11-2	TGTGCCAGCAGCAGGACAGGCCCGAACACTGAAGCTTTCTTT	CASSRTGPNTEAFF
.	.	TRBJ1-3	TRBV6-6	TGTGCCAGTCTAGGGGGATTTTTGACTGGAAACACCATATATTTT	CASLGGFLTGNTIYF
once	TRBD1	TRBJ1-5	TRBV5-5	TGTGCCAGCAGTTTTGGACAGGGGGTTCAGCCCCAGCATTTT	CASSFGQGVQPQHF
once	TRBD1	TRBJ2-1	TRBV14	TGTGCCAGCAGCCAAGTGTGGGACAGCACAAATGAGCAGTTCTTC	CASSQVWDSTNEQFF
.	TRBD2	TRBJ2-1	TRBV5-1	TGCGCCAGCAGCCCCGGGGGGGCCGCCTACAATGAGCAGTTCTTC	CASSPGGAAYNEQFF
once	.	TRBJ1-1	TRBV5-1	TGCGCCAGCAGCTTGGCGGGGATCGAGACTGAAGCTTTCTTT	CASSLAGIETEAFF
.	.	TRBJ1-6	TRBV7-9	TGTGCCAGCAGCTTACAGGTCGATAATTCACCCCTCCACTTT	CASSLQVDNSPLHF
.	.	TRBJ2-5	TRBV6-5	TGTGCCAGCAGGACACAAGAGACCCAGTACTTC	CASRTQETQYF
.	TRBD1	TRBJ2-7	TRBV5-4	TGTGCCAGCAGCGCTCCAGGGGGCTTGGGCTACGAGCAGTACTTC	CASSAPGGLGYEQYF
.	.	TRBJ1-2	TRBV12-3/TRBV12-4	TGTGCCAGCGGGATTCTCGGCTACACCTTC	CASGILGYTF
few	.	TRBJ2-1	TRBV20-1	TGCAGTGCTAGTCCTTCAGGGAGAAACAATGAGCAGTTCTTC	CSASPSGRNNEQFF
.	.	TRBJ1-1	TRBV19	TGTGCCAGTAGTGACAGGTTGAACACTGAAGCTTTCTTT	CASSDRLNTEAFF
.	TRBD1	TRBJ2-5	TRBV6-6	TGTGCCAGCAGTTACGGGGCCGGGACAGGGAAAGAGACCCAGTACTTC	CASSYGAGTGKETQYF
few	.	TRBJ1-4	TRBV7-9	TGTGCCAGCAGCTTATGGGGCAGGGAAAATGAAAAACTGTTTTTT	CASSLWGRENEKLFF
.	.	TRBJ2-5	TRBV5-6	TGTGCCAGCAGCATCCACAGGGTTGGCGAGACCCAGTACTTC	CASSIHRVGETQYF
once	.	TRBJ2-2	TRBV11-3	TGTGCCAGCAGCCCGACCCGTTCGTCCGGGGAGCTGTTTTTT	CASSPTRSSGELFF
once	.	TRBJ2-1	TRBV12-3/TRBV12-4	TGTGCCAGCAGCGTTTTACCCAATGAGCAGTTCTTC	CASSVLPNEQFF